The 27 T cell receptor beta chains presented below share a single source sample, sequenced in a study of cytomegalovirus exposure and HLA in healthy donors. PCR used 60 Vbeta primers and 13 Jbeta primers. Measured with immunoSEQ multiplex PCR; TCRdb has only the in-frame clones, and not every one. The table lists approximately 70,000 clones, roughly 76% of them singletons. Sequenced material: PBMCs. All receptors derive from a man aged 60 to 75 in good health and CMV-seropositive.

With regard to this clone: One end of the junction does not line up with germline, which may come from a read error. Distinct nucleotide sequences in the sample also encode this CDR3. The chain uses TRBV7-9 and TRBJ2-3, with 9 bases matching TRBD1. The CDR3 is 16 amino acids. The germline gives CDR1 SEHNR, CDR2 FQNEAQ (reference sequence). The CDR3 coding sequence is TGTGCCAGCAGTCCCCTCCCGGGACAGGGTCACAATACACAGTATTTT. Translation: CASSPLPGQGHNTQYF.

The gene calls are TRBV6-5 and TRBJ1-4; 8 bases fit TRBD1. Trimming took 5 bases from V and 3 from J; bases not matched to a gene: 2. This CDR3 has 14 amino acids. The germline CDR1 and CDR2 sequences are MNHEY and SVGAGI. CDR3 DNA: TGTGCCAGCAGTGGACAGGGTTCTAATGAAAAACTGTTTTTT. Protein sequence: CASSGQGSNEKLFF.

The V gene is TRBV6-1, the J gene TRBJ2-7, with 8 bases lining up with TRBD2. Germline lookup yields CDR1 MNHNS and CDR2 SASEGT. The CDR3 runs 15 residues. Trimming removed 1 base from V and 5 bases from J; junction bases left unmatched: 7. CDR3 in DNA: TGTGCCAGCAGTGAAGGGAGCGGGAGTTTCAACGAGCAGTACTTC. It encodes CASSEGSGSFNEQYF.

This chain joins TRBV5-1 and TRBJ2-5, with D tentatively TRBD2 (7 bases). V was trimmed by 3 bases and J by 4 bases, leaving 13 bases between them. The CDR3 sequence is 14 residues long. CDR1 and CDR2 (germline): SGHRS, YFSETQ. CDR3 in DNA: TGCGCCAGCAGCTGGGGAGGGGGGGCAGAGACCCAGTACTTC. Its translation: CASSWGGGAETQYF.

This chain uses TRBV7-9 with TRBJ2-7; 8 bases map to TRBD1. CDR3 length: 14 residues. Germline CDR1 SEHNR, CDR2 FQNEAQ (reference sequence). Unmatched junction bases numbered 9, after V lost 5 bases and J lost 6 bases. In nucleotides, the CDR3 is TGTGCCAGCAGCCCCAAACCGACAGGGGCCGAGCAGTACTTC. This encodes CASSPKPTGAEQYF. The full variable domain, rest sourced from reference TRBV7-9 and TRBJ2-7, is DTGVSQNPRHKITKRGQNVTFRCDPISEHNRLYWYRQTLGQGPEFLTYFQNEAQLEKSRLLSDRFSAERPKGSFSTLEIQRTEQGDSAMYLCASSPKPTGAEQYFGPGTRLTVT.

The rearrangement joins TRBV19 to TRBJ1-2; the D gene is possibly TRBD1 (6 bases). The CDR3 length is 14 residues. V lost 11 bases, J lost 2 bases, and 18 bases lay in between. Germline CDR1 reads LNHDA; CDR2 reads SQIVND (reference sequence). For the CDR3, the DNA is TGTGCCTGCCCCCCAGACAGGTTAAACTATGGCTACACCTTC. Translated, it gives CACPPDRLNYGYTF. Supplemented by reference TRBV19 and TRBJ1-2, the full variable domain reads DGGITQSPKYLFRKEGQNVTLSCEQNLNHDAMYWYRQDPGQGLRLIYYSQIVNDFQKGDIAEGYSVSREKKESFPLTVTSAQKNPTAFYLCACPPDRLNYGYTFGSGTRLTVV.

The chain joins TRBV7-9 to TRBJ2-7, with D tentatively TRBD1 (6 bases). V lost 4 bases, J lost 0 bases, and 10 bases lay in between. CDR3 length equals 14 residues. CDR1 and CDR2 (germline): SEHNR, FQNEAQ (reference sequence). In nucleotides, the CDR3 is TGTGCCAGCAGCTGGGGACAACCCTCCTACGAGCAGTACTTC. Translating gives CASSWGQPSYEQYF.

This chain links TRBV9 with TRBJ2-1, with 8 bases lining up with TRBD2. V gave up 2 bases and J gave up 0 bases; unmatched junction bases: 10. There are 18 residues in the CDR3. CDR1 SGDLS and CDR2 YYNGEE come from the germline V gene. CDR3 region: CASSVGGLVFSSYNEQFF. CDR3 DNA sequence: TGTGCCAGCAGCGTGGGGGGACTAGTCTTCAGCTCCTACAATGAGCAGTTCTTC.

This clone appeared once. This rearrangement joins TRBV5-4 to TRBJ2-3; TRBD2 agrees at 8 bases. The V segment lost 0 bases and the J segment 0 bases; nucleotides outside the gene matches: 3. The V gene's germline CDR1 is SGHNT and CDR2 YYREEE (reference sequence). The CDR3 consists of 16 residues. CDR3 bases: TGTGCCAGCAGCTTGGCGGGGGGGTATAGCACAGATACGCAGTATTTT. Protein: CASSLAGGYSTDTQYF. The full variable domain, in which reference TRBV5-4 and TRBJ2-3 provide the parts outside the CDR3, is ETGVTQSPTHLIKTRGQQVTLRCSSQSGHNTVSWYQQALGQGPQFIFQYYREEENGRGNFPPRFSGLQFPNYSSELNVNALELDDSALYLCASSLAGGYSTDTQYFGPGTRLTVL.

The chain couples TRBV2 to TRBJ2-6; TRBD2 matches at 7 bases. The CDR3 has 20 residues. With 6 bases clipped from V and 0 bases from J, the junction kept 17 bases outside the gene matches. CDR1 is SNHLY, CDR2 FYNNEI, per germline. The CDR3 loop reads CASSISRPGGPRSGANVLTF. As DNA, the CDR3 is TGTGCCAGCAGCATCTCCCGCCCGGGAGGCCCCCGCTCTGGGGCCAACGTCCTGACTTTC.

The chain recombines TRBV6-4 with TRBJ1-1; perhaps TRBD1 as D (6 bases). This CDR3 region has 13 residues. V was pared by 6 bases and J by 3 bases, with 11 bases between. The germline CDR1 and CDR2 sequences are MRHNA and SNTAGT. CDR3 sequence reads: CASRETGYTEAFF. The CDR3 region has the DNA TGTGCCAGCAGGGAAACAGGGTACACTGAAGCTTTCTTT.

This chain links TRBV6-6 with TRBJ1-2, with TRBD1 identical over 11 bases. The CDR3 has 15 residues. Germline-derived CDR1 and CDR2 are MNHNY and SVGAGI (reference sequence). Trimming took 5 bases from V and 5 from J; bases not matched to a gene: 7. The CDR3 loop reads CASSRRDRGFYGYTF. CDR3 DNA: TGTGCCAGCAGTAGACGGGACAGGGGGTTTTATGGCTACACCTTC.

This sequence joins TRBV19 and TRBJ2-7, with TRBD2 identical over 8 bases. The germline gives CDR1 LNHDA, CDR2 SQIVND (reference sequence). V lost 6 bases and J lost 4; bases outside the gene matches: 8. The CDR3 sequence is 14 residues long. CDR3 coding DNA: TGTGCCAGTAGCCCTACTAGCGGAAGGTACGAGCAGTACTTC. Encoded protein: CASSPTSGRYEQYF.

The V and J genes are TRBV11-3 and TRBJ2-5; 11 bases line up with TRBD2. The DNA end is a closer match to TRBJ2-7, so the J assignment may be wrong. Germline V gene sequence: CDR1 SGHNT, CDR2 YENEEA. This CDR3 has 19 residues. CDR3 protein: CASSPHRALSSGRSYEQYF. CDR3 in DNA: TGTGCCAGCAGCCCCCATAGGGCCTTGTCTAGCGGGAGGTCCTACGAGCAGTACTTC.

Concerning this clone: Sequence at one end of the junction differs from germline and may be a read error. J is TRBJ2-5 and V is TRBV7-7; 9 bases fit TRBD2. CDR1 and CDR2 (germline): SSHAT, FNYEAQ (reference sequence). The CDR3 loop spans 15 amino acids. The CDR3: CASSLTSGFFKTQYF. Here the CDR3 DNA reads TGTGCTAGCAGCTTGACTAGCGGTTTTTTTAAGACCCAGTACTTC.

The rearrangement joins TRBV4-1 to TRBJ2-5, with a possible D match to TRBD1 (6 bases). With the DNA end fitting TRBJ2-7 better, the J assignment may be wrong. The CDR3 consists of 13 residues. Germline V gene data show CDR1 as MGHRA and CDR2 as YSYEKL. The CDR3 DNA reads as TGCGCCAGCAGCGGCCGGGACACCTACGAGCAGTACTTC. Residues: CASSGRDTYEQYF.

This clone was counted a single time. The genes are TRBV25-1 and TRBJ2-7, with 8 bases lining up with TRBD1. In germline, CDR1 is MGHDK, CDR2 SYGVNS. The ends lost 7 bases at V and 4 bases at J; junction bases unmatched: 12. CDR3 length: 15 residues. CDR3 sequence reads: CASTTGGKGLYEQYF. CDR3 nucleotides: TGTGCCAGCACCACAGGGGGTAAGGGCCTATACGAGCAGTACTTC.

J is TRBJ2-1 and V is TRBV11-2; D is possibly TRBD2 (6 bases). V lost 1 base, J lost 8 bases, and 27 bases lay in between. Germline-derived CDR1 and CDR2 are SGHAT and FQNNGV. The CDR3 totals 19 residues. The CDR3 region is CASSLGWRGGLGRLDEQFF. The CDR3 region has the DNA TGTGCCAGCAGCTTAGGATGGCGGGGTGGTCTGGGACGATTGGATGAGCAGTTCTTC.

The count of this clone is one. The chain couples TRBV10-2 to TRBJ2-3; 9 bases are shared with TRBD2. The germline gives CDR1 WSHSY, CDR2 SAAADI. V lost 3 bases, J lost 0 bases, and 4 bases stayed unmatched. This CDR3 region has 16 residues. The CDR3: CASSDLAGGSTDTQYF. The CDR3 DNA reads as TGCGCCAGCAGTGATTTGGCGGGAGGGAGCACAGATACGCAGTATTTT.

This clone was counted only a few times. The chain joins TRBV29-1 to TRBJ2-7; D ambiguous. CDR1 is SQVTM and CDR2 is ANQGSEA in the germline V gene. This CDR3 is 14 amino acids long. Trimming stripped 5 bases from V and 0 bases from J, with 14 bases between. Written as DNA, the CDR3 is TGCAGCGTTTCCCACTCCGGTAGCTCCTACGAGCAGTACTTC. It encodes CSVSHSGSSYEQYF.

This clone appeared once. J is TRBJ2-5 and V is TRBV5-5, with D possibly TRBD1 on 5 matching bases. Germline values: CDR1 SGHKS, CDR2 YYEKEE (reference sequence). The CDR3 is 13 amino acids. V shed 4 bases and J shed 5 bases, with 12 bases lying between them. CDR3 sequence reads: CASSPGQTETQYF. For the CDR3, the DNA is TGTGCCAGCAGCCCCGGACAAACGGAGACCCAGTACTTC.

The chain is built from TRBV10-2 and TRBJ1-5; TRBD1 is a possible D gene (5 bases). The V end lost 4 bases, the J end lost 2 bases, and 12 bases lay between the germline ends. Looked up from germline, CDR1 is WSHSY and CDR2 is SAAADI. This CDR3 comprises 15 residues. CDR3 nucleotide sequence: TGCGCCAGCAGTGGACAGCAGCGGGGCAATCAGCCCCAGCATTTT. The encoded protein is CASSGQQRGNQPQHF.

The chain has TRBV9 and TRBJ2-1; D call uncertain. The CDR3 runs 12 residues. V dropped 2 bases and J dropped 5 bases, with 5 bases sitting between them. Germline V gene lookup returns CDR1 SGDLS and CDR2 YYNGEE. The CDR3 DNA sequence: TGTGCCAGCAGCGTTAATAACAATGAGCAGTTCTTC. Encoded protein: CASSVNNNEQFF.

This rearrangement joins TRBV11-2 to TRBJ1-1; D is perhaps TRBD1 (5 bases). V dropped 4 bases and J dropped 4 bases, with 16 bases sitting between them. CDR3 length: 15 residues. Looked up from germline, CDR1 is SGHAT and CDR2 is FQNNGV. For the CDR3, the DNA is TGTGCCAGCAGCTCATTGGGGGGATGGGGCACTGAAGCTTTCTTT. Translating it yields CASSSLGGWGTEAFF.

The chain combines TRBV9 with TRBJ1-5, with a tentative D call TRBD1 (5 bases). Trimming took 3 bases from V and 0 from J, leaving 10 bases between them. The CDR3 contains 15 residues. Germline-derived CDR1 and CDR2 are SGDLS and YYNGEE. CDR3: CASSEDSYSNQPQHF. CDR3 DNA: TGTGCCAGCAGCGAAGACAGTTATAGCAATCAGCCCCAGCATTTT.

V usage is TRBV6-5 and J usage is TRBJ2-7, with D possibly TRBD2 on 5 matching bases. V lost 0 bases to trimming and J lost 2 bases, with 11 bases between them. This CDR3 comprises 15 residues. CDR1 is MNHEY, CDR2 SVGAGI, per germline. CDR3 amino acids: CASSYSGVGPYEQYF. The CDR3 coding sequence is TGTGCCAGCAGTTACTCGGGAGTGGGCCCCTACGAGCAGTACTTC.

The chain recombines TRBV6-1 with TRBJ1-1; D may be TRBD1 (5 bases). The CDR3 covers 14 residues. V lost 2 bases to trimming and J lost 4 bases, with 11 bases between them. From germline, CDR1 is MNHNS and CDR2 SASEGT. The CDR3 region is CASSERRAGTEAFF. Written as DNA, the CDR3 is TGTGCCAGCAGTGAACGCAGGGCCGGCACTGAAGCTTTCTTT.